Each of the 7 T cell receptor beta chains below was sequenced from the same sample in a study of T cell repertoires in cytomegalovirus infection. The antigens for these receptors are not known. TCRdb re-analysed the reads in MiXCR, keeping a single row per CDR3 protein. The sample has about 20,000 distinct CDR3 sequences, roughly 40% seen once. Source: CD8+ T cells from cultured PBMCs, taken from culture after CMV antigen stimulation. The source of these receptors is a human donor in good health (CMV status not recorded). Some clones in this sample may be carry-over from other donors' samples.

This clonotype showed up many times. The CDR3 sequence: CASSLHPERRLSKEQFF. In nucleotides, the CDR3 is TGTGCCAGCAGTTTACACCCGGAGCGGAGACTCTCGAAGGAGCAGTTCTTC. The J gene is TRBJ2-1, the V gene TRBV28, with D possibly TRBD2 on 5 matching bases. The V and J ends lost 2 bases and 10 bases respectively, with 24 bases between them. CDR3 length equals 17 residues. Germline CDR1 MDHEN, CDR2 SYDVKM.

The V gene is TRBV5-5, the J gene TRBJ2-7; weak D call: TRBD1 (6 bases). The germline CDR1 and CDR2 sequences are SGHKS and YYEKEE (reference sequence). This CDR3 region has 18 residues. Trimming pared 0 bases from V and 3 bases from J, leaving 22 bases between. Here the CDR3 reads CASSLETGPGQRGYEQYF. CDR3 DNA sequence: TGTGCCAGCAGCTTGGAAACAGGGCCCGGACAGAGGGGCTACGAGCAGTACTTC.

V gene TRBV5-6 combines with J gene TRBJ2-3; D tentatively fits TRBD1 or TRBD2 (7 bases each). This CDR3 comprises 19 residues. Germline CDR1 is SGHDT and CDR2 is YYEEEE. The V end lost 5 bases, the J end lost 2 bases, and 27 bases lay between the germline ends. CDR3 sequence (DNA): TGTGCCAGCAGGCGCGACAGGGCGGCCTCTGCGGGGGACACAGATACGCAGTATTTT. Its protein product is CASRRDRAASAGDTDTQYF.

This clonotype was seen more than once but under ten times. The chain carries TRBV7-9 and TRBJ2-1, with 7 nucleotides matching TRBD2. Germline CDR1 SEHNR, CDR2 FQNEAQ (reference sequence). The ends lost 3 bases at V and 6 bases at J; junction bases unmatched: 11. This CDR3 spans 16 amino acids. The CDR3 coding sequence is TGTGCCAGCAGCTTGGTAGCGGGCACAAGATTCAATGAGCAGTTCTTC. Translated: CASSLVAGTRFNEQFF.

This clonotype appeared a single time. This CDR3 reads CAIRGLAGSLLGANEQFF. In nucleotides, the CDR3 is TGTGCCATCAGGGGACTAGCGGGATCCCTTTTAGGTGCTAATGAGCAGTTCTTC. This chain links TRBV6-5 with TRBJ2-1; 13 nucleotides align to TRBD2. Per germline, CDR1 MNHEY and CDR2 SVGAGI. Trimming took 10 bases from V and 7 from J; bases not matched to a gene: 19. The CDR3 extends over 18 amino acids.

The J gene is TRBJ2-2, the V gene TRBV7-2; TRBD2 is a possible D gene (7 bases). The CDR3 totals 15 residues. Trimming cost V 5 bases and J 5 bases, with 15 bases left between them. CDR1 and CDR2 from the germline V gene are SGHTA and FQGNSA. CDR3 residues: CASSPGGGATGELFF. The CDR3 DNA reads as TGTGCCAGCAGCCCTGGGGGGGGGGCTACCGGGGAGCTGTTTTTT.

CDR3 protein: CASSPRDALGGNTIYF. The CDR3 nucleotides read TGTGCCAGCAGCCCTCGGGACGCCCTGGGAGGAAACACCATATATTTT. V usage is TRBV9 and J usage is TRBJ1-3; D might be TRBD1 (5 bases). The V end lost 4 bases, the J end lost 4 bases, and 18 bases lay between the germline ends. This CDR3 has 16 residues. Germline V lookup: CDR1 SGDLS, CDR2 YYNGEE.